These T cell receptor beta chains were read from a single sample in a study of cytomegalovirus exposure and HLA in healthy donors. Data came from immunoSEQ multiplex PCR; TCRdb stores just in-frame clones and leaves some out. Here the sample spans about 120,000 clones, about four fifths being singletons. The specimen was PBMCs. The receptors shown here come from a female donor in good health and CMV-seropositive. Each CDR3 is given without its conserved first and last residue. Each record gives: V gene, J gene, CDR3 protein.

v_call: TRBV5-1; j_call: TRBJ1-1; cdr3_aa: ASGAGTIGTEAF
v_call: TRBV28; j_call: TRBJ2-1; cdr3_aa: ASSPREAYNEQF
v_call: TRBV19; j_call: TRBJ2-2; cdr3_aa: ALTGNTGELF
v_call: TRBV9; j_call: TRBJ1-6; cdr3_aa: ASSASTRNSPLH
v_call: TRBV10-3; j_call: TRBJ1-1; cdr3_aa: AISLGQGQNTEAF
v_call: TRBV5-6; j_call: TRBJ2-7; cdr3_aa: ASSFGRGNEQY
v_call: TRBV6-6; j_call: TRBJ2-5; cdr3_aa: ASSYGGQLGETQY
v_call: TRBV7-2; j_call: TRBJ2-7; cdr3_aa: ASSHYLAYEQY
v_call: TRBV28; j_call: TRBJ1-2; cdr3_aa: ASSPAGGLGYGYT
v_call: TRBV7-9; j_call: TRBJ1-3; cdr3_aa: ASSLEQGIGNTIY
v_call: TRBV4-2; j_call: TRBJ2-2; cdr3_aa: ASSQDTSGGLTGELF
v_call: TRBV9; j_call: TRBJ1-2; cdr3_aa: ASSSGQGGVRYT
v_call: TRBV30; j_call: TRBJ1-2; cdr3_aa: AWSVTGASLYGYT
v_call: TRBV5-1; j_call: TRBJ2-7; cdr3_aa: ASSPGQLDSYEQY
v_call: TRBV19; j_call: TRBJ1-1; cdr3_aa: ASGPGSTATEAF
v_call: TRBV7-2; j_call: TRBJ1-5; cdr3_aa: ASVADINQPQH
v_call: TRBV4-1; j_call: TRBJ1-5; cdr3_aa: ASSQGTGYSNQPQH
v_call: TRBV7-2; j_call: TRBJ2-1; cdr3_aa: ASSLEAGRSYNEQF
v_call: TRBV6-6; j_call: TRBJ1-1; cdr3_aa: ASRRQGGTEAF
v_call: TRBV2; j_call: TRBJ1-6; cdr3_aa: ASSENKNSPLH
v_call: TRBV19; j_call: TRBJ1-3; cdr3_aa: ASDSGHSGNTIY
v_call: TRBV15; j_call: TRBJ1-2; cdr3_aa: ATRTTPGLGYT
v_call: TRBV4-3; j_call: TRBJ2-1; cdr3_aa: ASSHRIGGGAVSSYNEQF
v_call: TRBV7-9; j_call: TRBJ1-2; cdr3_aa: ASSLDTGEGYT
v_call: TRBV29-1; j_call: TRBJ1-1; cdr3_aa: SVTGGVLNTEAF
v_call: TRBV6-1; j_call: TRBJ1-5; cdr3_aa: ASSRDRVKNQPQH
v_call: TRBV28; j_call: TRBJ1-5; cdr3_aa: ASSLGQDNQPQH
v_call: TRBV27; j_call: TRBJ1-4; cdr3_aa: ASSLIGNEKLF
v_call: TRBV10-2; j_call: TRBJ2-1; cdr3_aa: ASGGQDYNEQF